One and the same sample provided the 25 T cell receptor beta chains below, sequenced in a study of T cells in tuberculosis. The protocol was immunoSEQ multiplex PCR, while the TCRdb copy is restricted to in-frame clones and leaves out a portion. Of tens of thousands of clones listed, approximately 90% are singletons. Sequences were obtained from PBMCs. Every receptor here comes from a donor under 30 with latent tuberculosis or without tuberculosis infection. Some clones in this sample may be carry-over from other donors' samples.

The gene calls are TRBV5-1 and TRBJ1-5; unclear D gene. Germline V CDR1 and CDR2: SGHRS, YFSETQ. There are 17 residues in the CDR3. The V and J ends lost 0 bases and 0 bases respectively, with 13 bases between them. This CDR3 reads CASSLVPQEDSNQPQHF. The CDR3 region has the DNA TGCGCCAGCAGCTTGGTCCCCCAGGAGGATAGCAATCAGCCCCAGCATTTT.

The gene calls are TRBV19 and TRBJ1-6; D possibly corresponds to TRBD1 (6 bases). V was clipped by 6 bases and J by 4 bases, with 22 bases between them. Germline V gene lookup returns CDR1 LNHDA and CDR2 SQIVND (reference sequence). This CDR3 has 18 residues. The CDR3, as DNA: TGTGCCAGTAGGGACGCCGCCGGGACAAGAGTTTATAATTCACCCCTCCACTTT. This translates into CASRDAAGTRVYNSPLHF.

V is TRBV7-8 and J is TRBJ1-2; 10 bases map to TRBD1. The junction had 9 bases not matched to a gene; V was cut back by 3 bases and J by 8 bases. The CDR3 totals 15 residues. The germline V gene encodes CDR1 SGHVS and CDR2 FQNEAQ. The chain's CDR3 is CASSFGTGEFRGYTF. CDR3 in DNA: TGTGCCAGCAGCTTTGGGACAGGGGAGTTCAGGGGCTACACCTTC.

The J gene is TRBJ2-7, the V gene TRBV27; 7 nucleotides agree with TRBD1. Germline-derived CDR1 and CDR2 are MNHEY and SMNVEV (reference sequence). The V gene end was trimmed by 2 bases and the J gene end by 10 bases; junction bases not matched to a gene: 8. The CDR3 is 13 amino acids. The CDR3 spells CASSLRGDRDQYF. CDR3 nucleotide sequence: TGTGCCAGCAGTTTAAGGGGAGACAGGGACCAGTACTTC.

This clone was detected once. The CDR3 coding sequence is TGTGCCACCAGCATGGGACAGGGGGCGTTAGACGAAAAACTGTTTTTT. Encoded protein: CATSMGQGALDEKLFF. The chain uses TRBV15 and TRBJ1-4; 12 bases line up with TRBD1. The CDR3 has 16 amino acids. V was clipped by 4 bases and J by 8 bases; unmatched bases: 8. CDR1 LNHNV and CDR2 YYDKDF come from the germline V gene (reference sequence).

V usage is TRBV4-2 and J usage is TRBJ1-2; D perhaps matches TRBD1 (6 bases). The V gene's germline CDR1 is LGHNA and CDR2 YNFKEQ. The CDR3 spans 17 residues. The ends were cut back, 0 bases at V and 0 bases at J, with 14 bases in the middle. The CDR3 protein is CASSQDSGTPANYGYTF. The CDR3 coding sequence is TGTGCCAGCAGCCAAGATAGCGGGACACCAGCTAACTATGGCTACACCTTC.

The genes are TRBV5-1 and TRBJ2-1; 10 bases fit TRBD1. V trimming: 8 bases; J trimming: 7 bases; junction bases outside the gene matches: 6. The germline CDR1 and CDR2 sequences are SGHRS and YFSETQ. The CDR3 consists of 13 residues. In DNA form, the CDR3 reads TGCGCCAGTCGGACAGGGGGTCAGAATGAGCAGTTCTTC. Encoded protein: CASRTGGQNEQFF.

This sequence joins TRBV7-6 and TRBJ1-5; maybe TRBD1 (6 bases). Germline loops: CDR1 SGHVS, CDR2 FNYEAQ. Trimming took off 0 bases at V and 7 bases at J, with 10 bases between the two ends. The CDR3 spans 14 residues. CDR3 sequence: CASSLAGGEQPQHF. CDR3 DNA sequence: TGTGCCAGCAGCTTAGCAGGGGGGGAACAGCCCCAGCATTTT. Supplemented by reference TRBV7-6 and TRBJ1-5, the full variable domain reads GAGVSQSPRYKVTKRGQDVALRCDPISGHVSLYWYRQALGQGPEFLTYFNYEAQQDKSGLPNDRFSAERPEGSISTLTIQRTEQRDSAMYRCASSLAGGEQPQHFGDGTRLSIL.

This sequence joins TRBV28 and TRBJ1-1; no reliable D call. The CDR3 is 11 residues long. V lost 3 bases to trimming and J lost 7 bases, with 6 bases between them. Germline CDR1 is MDHEN and CDR2 is SYDVKM. CDR3 sequence: CASSFLLEAFF. The DNA of the CDR3 is TGTGCCAGCAGTTTTTTACTTGAAGCTTTCTTT.

The chain is built from TRBV21-1 and TRBJ1-5; TRBD1, the table's D call, lacks a check against the DNA. TRBV21-1 is shown as a pseudogene. The CDR3 has 16 residues. The CDR3 region has the DNA TGTGCCAGCAGCAAAGACCAACAGGGATCGGGGCAGCCCCAGCATTTT. It encodes CASSKDQQGSGQPQHF.

The rearrangement uses TRBV5-1 and TRBJ2-1, with 11 positions matching TRBD1. CDR3 size: 15 residues. Per the germline V gene, CDR1 is SGHRS and CDR2 is YFSETQ. Trimming took 5 bases from V and 8 from J; bases not matched to a gene: 9. The CDR3 protein is CASSTGQGAGDEQFF. The DNA of the CDR3 is TGCGCCAGCAGTACCGGACAGGGGGCGGGTGATGAGCAGTTCTTC.

This clone was found a few times. The chain uses TRBV5-5 and TRBJ2-2; perhaps TRBD1 as D (6 bases). V was pared by 2 bases and J by 1 base, with 6 bases between. Germline values: CDR1 SGHKS, CDR2 YYEKEE (reference sequence). The CDR3 consists of 14 residues. This CDR3 reads CASSLQGNTGELFF. CDR3 coding DNA: TGTGCCAGCAGCTTACAGGGGAACACCGGGGAGCTGTTTTTT.

This clone was seen only a few times. The gene calls are TRBV20-1 and TRBJ2-1; D gene unclear. V was trimmed by 1 base and J by 8 bases, leaving 6 bases between them. The CDR3 runs 11 residues. Germline V gives CDR1 DFQATT, CDR2 SNEGSKA (reference sequence). CDR3 DNA: TGCAGTGCTAGAGTGTTAGATGAGCAGTTCTTC. Protein sequence: CSARVLDEQFF.

This clone has just one count. The V gene is TRBV10-3, the J gene TRBJ2-1, with D possibly matching TRBD2 (5 bases). Germline V gene sequence: CDR1 ENHRY, CDR2 SYGVKD. This CDR3 spans 13 amino acids. Deletions cut 1 base from V and 5 bases from J, with 6 bases between. Here the CDR3 reads CAISEYGNNEQFF. The DNA of the CDR3 is TGTGCCATCAGTGAGTACGGGAACAATGAGCAGTTCTTC.

The gene calls are TRBV5-4 and TRBJ2-7; 7 bases are a match to TRBD2. The V gene end was trimmed by 3 bases and the J gene end by 3 bases; junction bases not matched to a gene: 12. Germline V CDR1 and CDR2: SGHNT, YYREEE (reference sequence). The CDR3 loop spans 16 amino acids. DNA of the CDR3: TGTGCCAGCAGCTGGAATCTTGGCGGGAGAGGCTACGAGCAGTACTTC. This translates into CASSWNLGGRGYEQYF.

This chain joins TRBV27 and TRBJ1-5; D remains ambiguous. Germline CDR1 is MNHEY and CDR2 is SMNVEV (reference sequence). Trimming cost V 7 bases and J 4 bases, with 17 bases left between them. CDR3 length equals 15 residues. CDR3 nucleotide sequence: TGTGCCAGCACCGAGACGGGGTTTTCGAATCAGCCCCAGCATTTT. Residues: CASTETGFSNQPQHF.

This clone appeared once. The rearrangement links TRBV27 to TRBJ1-1; 8 positions agree with TRBD1. V dropped 5 bases and J dropped 4; count of bases not matched to a gene: 6. CDR3 size: 14 residues. Looked up from germline, CDR1 is MNHEY and CDR2 is SMNVEV (reference sequence). CDR3 sequence (DNA): TGTGCCAGCAGTGAGGACAGGGAGCTCACTGAAGCTTTCTTT. Amino acids: CASSEDRELTEAFF.

The genes are TRBV18 and TRBJ1-3, with D tentatively TRBD1 (6 bases). This CDR3 region has 14 residues. V was cut by 8 bases and J by 4 bases, with 15 bases left in between. CDR1 and CDR2 from the germline V gene are KGHSH and LQKENI. CDR3 region: CASTPGGLGNTIYF. For the CDR3, the DNA is TGTGCCAGCACCCCGGGGGGGCTCGGAAACACCATATATTTT.

This chain connects TRBV28 to TRBJ1-1, with D uncertain. CDR3 length: 14 amino acids. Germline V lookup: CDR1 MDHEN, CDR2 SYDVKM. V lost 6 bases to trimming and J lost 2 bases, with 13 bases between them. CDR3 region: CASSQTATNTEAFF. The CDR3 DNA reads as TGTGCCAGCAGCCAAACAGCAACTAACACTGAAGCTTTCTTT.

The rearrangement uses TRBV6-5 and TRBJ2-2; 7 bases are shared with TRBD2. With 5 bases clipped from V and 6 bases from J, the junction kept 0 bases outside the gene matches. Germline V gives CDR1 MNHEY, CDR2 SVGAGI. CDR3 length: 12 residues. The CDR3 region has the DNA TGTGCCAGCAGTCGGGGGGCCGGGGAGCTGTTTTTT. Its protein is CASSRGAGELFF.

The chain is built from TRBV6-4 and TRBJ2-2; the D gene is possibly TRBD1 (5 bases). This CDR3 is 11 amino acids long. Deletions cut 6 bases from V and 7 bases from J, with 6 bases between. Germline V lookup: CDR1 MRHNA, CDR2 SNTAGT. CDR3 sequence reads: CASRRGGELFF. CDR3 bases: TGTGCCAGCAGAAGGGGCGGGGAGCTGTTTTTT.

This sequence joins TRBV14 and TRBJ2-3, with 8 bases aligning to TRBD2. The CDR3 runs to 15 residues. The V gene end was trimmed by 2 bases and the J gene end by 3 bases; junction bases not matched to a gene: 4. The germline V gene encodes CDR1 SGHDN and CDR2 FVKESK. The CDR3 here is CASSQTGGSTDTQYF. The CDR3 region has the DNA TGTGCCAGCAGCCAAACGGGAGGGAGTACAGATACGCAGTATTTT.

The count of this clone is one. The V call is TRBV5-6, the J call TRBJ2-7; TRBD1 matches at 7 bases. The CDR3 runs 16 residues. V lost 4 bases, J lost 3 bases, and 13 bases stayed unmatched. The germline V gene encodes CDR1 SGHDT and CDR2 YYEEEE. The chain's CDR3 is CASSRPTGFGLYEQYF. CDR3 DNA sequence: TGTGCCAGCAGCCGCCCGACAGGGTTCGGGCTCTACGAGCAGTACTTC.

V gene TRBV29-1 combines with J gene TRBJ2-1, with TRBD1 matching 7 bases. This CDR3 spans 14 amino acids. Per germline, CDR1 SQVTM and CDR2 ANQGSEA. The junction had 6 bases not matched to a gene; V was cut back by 7 bases and J by 0 bases. The CDR3 is CSELTGSSYNEQFF. Here the CDR3 DNA reads TGCAGCGAGTTGACAGGGAGCTCCTACAATGAGCAGTTCTTC.

The rearrangement uses TRBV10-3 and TRBJ1-5; D might be TRBD1 (5 bases). The CDR3 covers 14 residues. V was clipped by 6 bases and J by 4 bases, with 13 bases between them. Germline lookup yields CDR1 ENHRY and CDR2 SYGVKD. The CDR3 reads CAIRDILRNQPQHF. The DNA of the CDR3 is TGTGCCATCAGGGACATTCTTAGGAATCAGCCCCAGCATTTT.